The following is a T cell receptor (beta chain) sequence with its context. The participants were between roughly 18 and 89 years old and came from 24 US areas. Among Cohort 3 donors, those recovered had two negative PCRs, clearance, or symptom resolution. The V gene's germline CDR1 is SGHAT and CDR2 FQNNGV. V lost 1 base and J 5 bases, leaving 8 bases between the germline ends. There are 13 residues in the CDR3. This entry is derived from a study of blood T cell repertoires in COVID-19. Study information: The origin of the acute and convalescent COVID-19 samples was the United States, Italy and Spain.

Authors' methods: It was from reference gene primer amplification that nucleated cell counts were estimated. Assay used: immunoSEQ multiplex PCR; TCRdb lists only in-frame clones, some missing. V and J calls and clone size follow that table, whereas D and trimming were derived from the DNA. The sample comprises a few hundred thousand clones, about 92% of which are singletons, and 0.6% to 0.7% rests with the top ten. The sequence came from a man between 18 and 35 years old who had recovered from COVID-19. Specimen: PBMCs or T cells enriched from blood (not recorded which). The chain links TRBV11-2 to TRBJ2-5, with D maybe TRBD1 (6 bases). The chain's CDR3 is CASSLAGAETQYF. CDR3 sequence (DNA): TGTGCCAGCAGCTTAGCAGGGGCCGAGACCCAGTACTTC.